A selection of T cell receptor beta chains follows, all from one sample in a study of blood T cells in healthy people across ages. TCRdb processed the 5' RACE reads anew with MiXCR; each CDR3 protein has one entry. The top ten clones hold 23% of a sample with fewer than 2,000,000 distinct CDR3 sequences, roughly 43% of them seen once. The sample comprised blood. All receptors come from a human donor in good health. Each CDR3 is given with its conserved first and last residue. The D gene is left open where the match is weak. Some rows have no size entry. The others give once, few or many, or a class for an expanded clone.

size: NA
D: NA
V: TRBV7-8
CDR3: CASSLRWQQETQYF

size: few
D: NA
V: TRBV7-3
CDR3: CASSLGVQSYNEQFF

size: NA
D: TRBD1
V: TRBV7-2
CDR3: CASSPRQGSTQDTQYF

size: NA
D: NA
V: TRBV6-6
CDR3: CASSYSGGIGAGNTIYF

size: NA
D: TRBD2
V: TRBV3-1
CDR3: CASSDTSGGHQETQYF

size: few
D: TRBD1
V: TRBV5-5
CDR3: CASSGPGTVYEQYF

size: NA
D: NA
V: TRBV12-3/TRBV12-4
CDR3: CASKGGETGYNEQFF

size: NA
D: NA
V: TRBV10-3
CDR3: CATSERADDQETQYF

size: once
D: NA
V: TRBV7-2
CDR3: CASIQGEGTDTQYF

size: NA
D: TRBD1
V: TRBV12-3/TRBV12-4
CDR3: CASSPGTGSWDEQFF

size: few
D: NA
V: TRBV7-2
CDR3: CASSLNSGNQPQHF

size: few
D: TRBD1
V: TRBV7-8
CDR3: CASSLASAGGGDGYTF

size: NA
D: NA
V: TRBV20-1
CDR3: CSASAPTVVSNEQFF

size: few
D: TRBD2
V: TRBV20-1
CDR3: CSATLLAGGTRETQYF

size: NA
D: NA
V: TRBV7-9
CDR3: CASNLGTRDSPLHF

size: NA
D: NA
V: TRBV12-3/TRBV12-4
CDR3: CASSSTGSIYGYTF

size: once
D: NA
V: TRBV5-1
CDR3: CASIPSTGADTQYF

size: NA
D: NA
V: TRBV19
CDR3: CASSIESEYYGYTF

size: few
D: NA
V: TRBV9
CDR3: CASTPGGETEAFF

size: NA
D: TRBD1
V: TRBV7-2
CDR3: CASSSYGTGQFF

size: NA
D: TRBD2
V: TRBV7-9
CDR3: CASSLAGTIGDEQFF

size: NA
D: NA
V: TRBV7-3
CDR3: CASSLGSPYSPLHF

size: few
D: NA
V: TRBV12-3/TRBV12-4
CDR3: CASSLRAVSTYEQYF

size: NA
D: NA
V: TRBV7-2
CDR3: CASSLEGLRTTEAFF

size: NA
D: TRBD2
V: TRBV20-1
CDR3: CSAQRGAYTDTQYF

size: NA
D: TRBD1
V: TRBV5-6
CDR3: CASSWGTGTNQPQHF

size: NA
D: TRBD1
V: TRBV12-3/TRBV12-4
CDR3: CASSRTGAPTYGYTF

size: NA
D: NA
V: TRBV7-2
CDR3: CASSLWGGAEAFF

size: NA
D: NA
V: TRBV27
CDR3: CAGSRQLDTNSGANVLTF

size: NA
D: NA
V: TRBV7-3
CDR3: CASSPGPQESLYGYTF

size: NA
D: NA
V: TRBV12-3/TRBV12-4
CDR3: CASSLFPFEKLFF

size: NA
D: TRBD2
V: TRBV7-3
CDR3: CASSPLAGGQDTQYF

size: few
D: NA
V: TRBV20-1
CDR3: CSAIPNGVPSNQPQHF

size: NA
D: TRBD1
V: TRBV28
CDR3: CASSFNPSGGNHEQYF

size: NA
D: NA
V: TRBV24-1
CDR3: CATSVNEGVNEQFF

size: NA
D: TRBD1
V: TRBV7-3
CDR3: CASSPQQGEIDEQFF

size: NA
D: TRBD2
V: TRBV7-2
CDR3: CASSLTSFQETQYF

size: few
D: NA
V: TRBV29-1
CDR3: CSISQSASGANVLTF

size: NA
D: TRBD1
V: TRBV7-2
CDR3: CASSHTGTGAYNEQFF

size: NA
D: NA
V: TRBV29-1
CDR3: CNVEDREAQPQHF

size: NA
D: NA
V: TRBV12-3/TRBV12-4
CDR3: CASSLQTFGQPQHF

size: NA
D: NA
V: TRBV7-2
CDR3: CASSLSKSGPKETQYF

size: many
D: NA
V: TRBV5-1
CDR3: CASQGSSYEQYF

size: NA
D: NA
V: TRBV11-2
CDR3: CASSAGANVRTF

size: few
D: NA
V: TRBV4-3
CDR3: CASSQDNLGLGSTF

size: NA
D: TRBD1
V: TRBV6-2/TRBV6-3
CDR3: CASTYRGPGSPLHF

size: NA
D: NA
V: TRBV20-1
CDR3: CSANRMTGYSNQPQHF

size: once
D: TRBD1
V: TRBV12-5
CDR3: CASARGQGLLSGANVPTF

size: NA
D: TRBD1
V: TRBV20-1
CDR3: CSAGDPQGVGADTQYF

size: few
D: NA
V: TRBV3-1
CDR3: CASSQDRKIQYF

size: few
D: TRBD1
V: TRBV5-1
CDR3: CASSPLGTGLYADTQYF

size: few
D: NA
V: TRBV28
CDR3: CASSFEGENSPLHF

size: NA
D: NA
V: TRBV20-1
CDR3: CSARDDRLAYEQYF

size: few
D: NA
V: TRBV7-2
CDR3: CASSLAGRPGVDEQYF

size: NA
D: NA
V: TRBV29-1
CDR3: CSVAVLGEQYF

size: few
D: NA
V: TRBV15
CDR3: CATSRSGQIILTDTQYF

size: few
D: NA
V: TRBV10-3
CDR3: CAISDGANTEAFF

size: few
D: TRBD1
V: TRBV10-3
CDR3: CAIGWTGNGYTF

size: few
D: NA
V: TRBV28
CDR3: CASSFAYDQPQHF